The 27 T cell receptor beta chains in this list originate from one sample, sequenced in a study of OX40 agonist ivuxolimab in advanced cancers. The protocol used for the library was the immunoSEQ multiplex PCR assay. In TCRdb, the immuneACCESS table is reduced to in-frame sequences with V and J assigned. These tables do not hold every clone; where another copy was compared, an unresolved V gene accounts for under half, and the others remain unexplained. In all, the sample holds about 73,000 clones, and around 80% of those were seen once. Together, the top ten hold just under 2.5% of the sample. The input for sequencing was CD4+ or CD8+ T cells sorted from blood, taken in a trial of the OX40 agonist ivuxolimab. The origin of the receptors is an adult with an advanced solid tumor such as melanoma, head and neck, liver or kidney cancer.

The CDR3 sequence is CASSTSQGQAEKLFF. CDR3 coding DNA: TGTGCCAGCAGCACCTCCCAGGGGCAGGCGGAAAAACTGTTTTTT. This chain uses TRBV6-6 with TRBJ1-4; D possibly corresponds to TRBD1 (6 bases). In germline, CDR1 is MNHNY, CDR2 SVGAGI (reference sequence). The CDR3 covers 15 residues. Trimming took 6 bases from V and 8 from J, leaving 19 bases between them.

The chain has TRBV6-6 and TRBJ2-7, with D perhaps being TRBD1 or TRBD2 (5 bases each). The CDR3 totals 15 residues. Germline V gene sequence: CDR1 MNHNY, CDR2 SVGAGI (reference sequence). V lost 7 bases, J lost 0 bases, and 16 bases lay in between. CDR3 in DNA: TGTGCCAGCAAACGATCGGGGCCGTTCTCCTACGAGCAGTACTTC. Its protein is CASKRSGPFSYEQYF.

The chain links TRBV9 to TRBJ2-3; D remains unclear. This CDR3 spans 13 amino acids. Germline assignment: CDR1 SGDLS and CDR2 YYNGEE. V was clipped by 0 bases and J by 4 bases, with 6 bases between them. CDR3 DNA: TGTGCCAGCAGCGTAGCCCATGCAGATACGCAGTATTTT. Its translation: CASSVAHADTQYF. Drawing the rest from reference TRBV9 and TRBJ2-3, the complete variable domain is DSGVTQTPKHLITATGQRVTLRCSPRSGDLSVYWYQQSLDQGLQFLIQYYNGEERAKGNILERFSAQQFPDLHSELNLSSLELGDSALYFCASSVAHADTQYFGPGTRLTVL.

The chain joins TRBV11-3 to TRBJ2-5, with 7 bases that match TRBD2. The CDR3 has 15 residues. Germline-derived CDR1 and CDR2 are SGHNT and YENEEA. With V trimmed by 1 base and J by 0 bases, 2 bases remained unmatched. CDR3 protein: CASSLGAGNQETQYF. CDR3 nucleotide sequence: TGTGCCAGCAGCTTAGGAGCGGGAAACCAAGAGACCCAGTACTTC.

This clone showed up just a few times. J is TRBJ2-1 and V is TRBV18; 8 bases map to TRBD1. Germline lookup yields CDR1 KGHSH and CDR2 LQKENI. Unmatched junction bases numbered 9, after V lost 3 bases and J lost 8 bases. The CDR3 has 15 amino acids. The CDR3, as DNA: TGTGCCAGCTCACCCCTGACAGGGGCACGACATGAGCAGTTCTTC. It encodes CASSPLTGARHEQFF.

The chain recombines TRBV9 with TRBJ2-2; TRBD2 aligns across 10 bases. Germline lookup yields CDR1 SGDLS and CDR2 YYNGEE. The J segment lost 1 base and the V segment lost 4 bases, leaving 13 bases of the junction unmatched. CDR3 length equals 19 residues. CDR3 region: CASSTPSWASGGNTGELFF. As DNA, the CDR3 is TGTGCCAGCAGCACCCCCTCGTGGGCTAGCGGGGGGAACACCGGGGAGCTGTTTTTT.

The rearrangement links TRBV7-2 to TRBJ2-7; no clear D. Trimming stripped 5 bases from V and 8 bases from J, with 10 bases between. CDR3 length: 11 residues. Germline V gene lookup returns CDR1 SGHTA and CDR2 FQGNSA. This CDR3 reads CASSPLGKQYF. The CDR3 DNA is TGTGCCAGCAGCCCACTTGGCAAGCAGTACTTC.

J is TRBJ2-3 and V is TRBV4-2, with no clear D. The V end was cut by 0 bases, the J end by 4 bases, with 11 bases between. The CDR3 has 15 residues. CDR1 and CDR2 (germline): LGHNA, YNFKEQ. The CDR3 is CASSQDHLAADTQYF. The CDR3 bases are TGTGCCAGCAGCCAAGATCATTTAGCCGCAGATACGCAGTATTTT.

The rearrangement links TRBV7-9 to TRBJ1-1; D call uncertain. CDR1 and CDR2 (germline): SEHNR, FQNEAQ (reference sequence). V lost 3 bases and J 13 bases, leaving 24 bases between the germline ends. The CDR3 consists of 15 residues. The CDR3 region has the DNA TGTGCCAGCAGCTTCCCGGAGGGCTTGGCCCATGAGGTTTTCTTT. It specifies CASSFPEGLAHEVFF. Looking up the rest from reference TRBV7-9 and TRBJ1-1 gives the full variable domain: DTGVSQNPRHKITKRGQNVTFRCDPISEHNRLYWYRQTLGQGPEFLTYFQNEAQLEKSRLLSDRFSAERPKGSFSTLEIQRTEQGDSAMYLCASSFPEGLAHEVFFGQGTRLTVV.

This rearrangement joins TRBV11-2 to TRBJ1-1, with unresolved D. There are 15 residues in the CDR3. Between the trimmed V and J ends, which lost 1 base and 0 bases, there was a span of 9 bases. Germline V lookup: CDR1 SGHAT, CDR2 FQNNGV. Here the CDR3 reads CASSLVGIMNTEAFF. The CDR3 bases are TGTGCCAGCAGCTTAGTAGGCATAATGAACACTGAAGCTTTCTTT.

This clone came up once. This chain joins TRBV6-6 and TRBJ1-5; D is unresolved. Germline values: CDR1 MNHNY, CDR2 SVGAGI (reference sequence). The CDR3 sequence is 15 residues long. V lost 9 bases and J lost 1, with 16 bases in between. The CDR3 protein is CASSSAGGSNQPQHF. Written as DNA, the CDR3 is TGTGCCAGTTCGTCGGCGGGAGGCAGCAATCAGCCCCAGCATTTT.

This chain joins TRBV18 and TRBJ2-5; unclear D gene. From germline, CDR1 is KGHSH and CDR2 LQKENI. The germline V and J ends were trimmed by 0 bases and 3 bases, with 5 bases remaining between them. The CDR3 consists of 13 residues. This CDR3 is CASSPPTEETQYF. The CDR3 nucleotides are TGTGCCAGCTCACCACCCACAGAAGAGACCCAGTACTTC.

As to this clone: The same CDR3 can be traced to other DNA sequences in this sample. The genes are TRBV25-1 and TRBJ2-6; TRBD1 is a possible D gene (6 bases). Per the germline V gene, CDR1 is MGHDK and CDR2 is SYGVNS. The CDR3 runs to 15 residues. V was shortened by 6 bases and J by 0 bases, with 9 bases between the two germline ends. The CDR3 is CASRQGSSGANVLTF. The DNA for the CDR3 is TGTGCCAGCAGACAGGGTAGCTCTGGGGCCAACGTCCTGACTTTC.

This clone was recorded once. This chain uses TRBV12-5 with TRBJ1-2, with D perhaps TRBD1 (5 bases). The CDR3 is 12 amino acids. V shed 4 bases and J shed 7 bases, with 10 bases lying between them. Germline assignment: CDR1 LGHNT and CDR2 FRNRAP. The CDR3 DNA reads as TGTGCTAGTGGTTACCAGGGTAGTGGCTACACCTTC. Translation gives CASGYQGSGYTF. Supplemented by reference TRBV12-5 and TRBJ1-2, the full variable domain reads DARVTQTPRHKVTEMGQEVTMRCQPILGHNTVFWYRQTMMQGLELLAYFRNRAPLDDSGMPKDRFSAEMPDATLATLKIQPSEPRDSAVYFCASGYQGSGYTFGSGTRLTVV.

The V call is TRBV14, the J call TRBJ2-3; 8 positions agree with TRBD2. After removal of 3 bases from V and 2 bases from J, the junction contained 7 bases not matched to a gene. From germline, CDR1 is SGHDN and CDR2 FVKESK. The CDR3 spans 16 residues. For the CDR3, the DNA is TGTGCCAGCAGCCACCGATTACTAGCGGTCACAGATACGCAGTATTTT. Encoded protein: CASSHRLLAVTDTQYF.

V is TRBV15 and J is TRBJ2-1; 8 nucleotides agree with TRBD2. This CDR3 contains 14 residues. Germline lookup yields CDR1 LNHNV and CDR2 YYDKDF (reference sequence). Trimming removed 6 bases from V and 9 bases from J; junction bases left unmatched: 10. The CDR3 DNA reads as TGTGCCACCAGTTCCGGGACTAGATTCACTGAGCAGTTCTTC. Its translation: CATSSGTRFTEQFF.

In regard to this clone: Other DNA sequences in this sample translate to the same CDR3. V and J are TRBV10-1 and TRBJ2-4; D remains ambiguous. Germline V gene data show CDR1 as WNHNN and CDR2 as SYGVQD (reference sequence). V lost 5 bases and J 2 bases, leaving 13 bases between the germline ends. The CDR3 loop spans 15 amino acids. The DNA of the CDR3 is TGCGCCAGCAGTCACCTCTGGGTCACCAAAAACATTCAGTACTTC. Translating gives CASSHLWVTKNIQYF.

The chain employs TRBV4-1 and TRBJ1-2; weak D call: TRBD1 (6 bases). The CDR3 loop spans 14 amino acids. V dropped 4 bases and J dropped 4 bases, with 13 bases sitting between them. Germline-derived CDR1 and CDR2 are MGHRA and YSYEKL. Here the CDR3 reads CASSPRGGFYGYTF. In nucleotides, the CDR3 is TGCGCCAGCAGCCCGAGGGGGGGGTTCTATGGCTACACCTTC.

V is TRBV7-2 and J is TRBJ2-6; D might be TRBD1 (5 bases). V was clipped by 7 bases and J by 0 bases, with 13 bases between them. CDR1 and CDR2 (germline): SGHTA, FQGNSA. The CDR3 spans 16 residues. In nucleotides, the CDR3 is TGTGCCAGCAATACAGGATTAACCTCTGGGGCCAACGTCCTGACTTTC. The encoded protein is CASNTGLTSGANVLTF.

The chain joins TRBV19 to TRBJ2-7; no reliable D call. The germline gives CDR1 LNHDA, CDR2 SQIVND (reference sequence). Between the trimmed V and J ends, which lost 6 bases and 2 bases, there was a span of 11 bases. The CDR3 sequence is 13 residues long. CDR3 loop: CASRQTATYEQYF. CDR3 DNA sequence: TGTGCCAGTAGGCAAACTGCGACCTACGAGCAGTACTTC.

The J gene is TRBJ1-1, the V gene TRBV14; D not resolved. Trimming took off 9 bases at V and 1 base at J, with 15 bases between the two ends. This CDR3 is 14 amino acids long. CDR1 and CDR2 (germline): SGHDN, FVKESK. DNA of the CDR3: TGTGCCAGACCGACGGTAGATGGGAACACTGAAGCTTTCTTT. Translated: CARPTVDGNTEAFF.

This clone has at least ten counts. The chain uses TRBV15 and TRBJ2-5; 9 bases fit TRBD2. The CDR3 is 17 residues long. The germline V gene has CDR1 LNHNV and CDR2 YYDKDF (reference sequence). V was pared by 2 bases and J by 10 bases, with 17 bases of the junction left unmatched. The CDR3 nucleotides are TGTGCCACCAGCAGATTCTCTTCTAGCGGGGTGGATGGTAACCAGTACTTC. Encoded protein: CATSRFSSSGVDGNQYF.

The chain uses TRBV7-2 and TRBJ1-2, with D possibly being TRBD1 (5 bases). Germline CDR1 is SGHTA and CDR2 is FQGNSA. The CDR3 covers 16 residues. V shed 4 bases and J shed 4 bases, with 19 bases lying between them. CDR3 coding DNA: TGTGCCAGCAGCTACCGAACCGGGACGGAATCCTATGGCTACACCTTC. Encoded protein: CASSYRTGTESYGYTF.

V usage is TRBV7-9 and J usage is TRBJ1-2; 11 nucleotides agree with TRBD1. The CDR3 extends over 14 amino acids. J was trimmed by 6 bases and V by 3 bases; bases with no gene match: 3. CDR1 and CDR2 from the germline V gene are SEHNR and FQNEAQ (reference sequence). CDR3: CASSFGQGADGYTF. CDR3 in DNA: TGTGCCAGCAGCTTCGGACAGGGGGCGGATGGCTACACCTTC. The full variable domain, completed using reference TRBV7-9 and TRBJ1-2, is DTGVSQNPRHKITKRGQNVTFRCDPISEHNRLYWYRQTLGQGPEFLTYFQNEAQLEKSRLLSDRFSAERPKGSFSTLEIQRTEQGDSAMYLCASSFGQGADGYTFGSGTRLTVV.

A single count supports this clone. V and J are TRBV7-3 and TRBJ1-1; TRBD1 aligns across 8 bases. The CDR3 runs to 14 residues. The V and J ends lost 6 bases and 5 bases, in that order; junction bases with no gene match: 8. Germline CDR1 SGHTA, CDR2 FQGTGA. CDR3 coding DNA: TGTGCCAGCAGGTCAGGGGGCCTGGAAACTGAAGCTTTCTTT. Its translation: CASRSGGLETEAFF.

This chain uses TRBV15 with TRBJ2-5, with 7 bases that match TRBD2. V lost 1 base and J lost 5; bases outside the gene matches: 10. The CDR3 sequence is 16 residues long. The germline V gene has CDR1 LNHNV and CDR2 YYDKDF (reference sequence). The CDR3 DNA sequence: TGTGCCACCAGCAGAGTGTCTCAACTGGGGGGGGAGACCCAGTACTTC. It yields the protein CATSRVSQLGGETQYF. Drawing the rest from reference TRBV15 and TRBJ2-5, the complete variable domain is DAMVIQNPRYQVTQFGKPVTLSCSQTLNHNVMYWYQQKSSQAPKLLFHYYDKDFNNEADTPDNFQSRRPNTSFCFLDIRSPGLGDTAMYLCATSRVSQLGGETQYFGPGTRLLVL.

The genes are TRBV29-1 and TRBJ2-3; possible D gene TRBD2, 6 bases. This CDR3 is 13 amino acids long. Trimming pared 8 bases from V and 0 bases from J, leaving 12 bases between. CDR1 and CDR2 from the germline V gene are SQVTM and ANQGSEA. The CDR3 loop reads CSPWDSSTDTQYF. CDR3 nucleotide sequence: TGCAGCCCTTGGGACTCTAGCACAGATACGCAGTATTTT.